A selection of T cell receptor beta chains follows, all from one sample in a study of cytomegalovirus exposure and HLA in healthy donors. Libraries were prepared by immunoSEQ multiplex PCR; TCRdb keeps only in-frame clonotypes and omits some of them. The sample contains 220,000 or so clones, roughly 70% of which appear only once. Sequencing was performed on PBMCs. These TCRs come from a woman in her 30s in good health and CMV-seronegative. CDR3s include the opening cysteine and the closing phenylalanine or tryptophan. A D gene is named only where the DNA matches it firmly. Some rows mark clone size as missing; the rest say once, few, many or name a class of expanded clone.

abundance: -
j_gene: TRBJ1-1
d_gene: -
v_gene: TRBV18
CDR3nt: TGTGCCAGCTCACCACGTTGGGAGGGGGTAGGGACTGAAGCTTTCTTT
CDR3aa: CASSPRWEGVGTEAFF

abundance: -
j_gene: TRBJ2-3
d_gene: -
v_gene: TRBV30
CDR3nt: TGTGCCTGGAGCGCTAACGCAGATACGCAGTATTTT
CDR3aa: CAWSANADTQYF

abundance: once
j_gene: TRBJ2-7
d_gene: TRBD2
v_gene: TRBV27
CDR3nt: TGTGCCAGCAGTTACTCGGGGGGTCCTTCCTACGAGCAGTACTTC
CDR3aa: CASSYSGGPSYEQYF

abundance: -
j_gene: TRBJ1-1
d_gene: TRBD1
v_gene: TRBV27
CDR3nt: TGTGCCAGCAGTGTCACAGGGGGCCCTATTATCACTGAAGCTTTCTTT
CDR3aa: CASSVTGGPIITEAFF

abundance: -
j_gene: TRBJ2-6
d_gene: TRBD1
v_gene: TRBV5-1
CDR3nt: TGCGCCAGCAGCTTGGGTCAAGGACAGGGGATCTCTGGGGCCAACGTCCTGACTTTC
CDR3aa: CASSLGQGQGISGANVLTF

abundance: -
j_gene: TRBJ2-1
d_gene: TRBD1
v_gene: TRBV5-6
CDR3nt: TGTGCCAGCAGGGTTCGGGGACAGGCGATGATTGGGCAGTTCTTC
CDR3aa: CASRVRGQAMIGQFF

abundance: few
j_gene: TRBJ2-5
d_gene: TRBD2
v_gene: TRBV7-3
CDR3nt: TGTGCCAGCAGCCCTAATCTAGCGGGGGGCCCCCAGTACTTC
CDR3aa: CASSPNLAGGPQYF

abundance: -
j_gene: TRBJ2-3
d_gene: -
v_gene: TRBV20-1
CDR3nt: TGCAGTGCTAGTACACCAGATACGCAGTATTTT
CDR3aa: CSASTPDTQYF

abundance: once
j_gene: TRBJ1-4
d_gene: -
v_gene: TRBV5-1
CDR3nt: TGCGCCAGCGGTCCCGGGGGTTTAACTAATGAAAAACTGTTTTTT
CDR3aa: CASGPGGLTNEKLFF

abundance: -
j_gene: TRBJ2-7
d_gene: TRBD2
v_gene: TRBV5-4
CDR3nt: TGTGCCAGCAGTTGGCCGGAAGCGGGGGACTACGAGCAGTACTTC
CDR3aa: CASSWPEAGDYEQYF

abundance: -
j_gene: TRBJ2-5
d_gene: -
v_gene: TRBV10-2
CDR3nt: TGCGCCAGCAGGGGAGGAGAGACCCAGTACTTC
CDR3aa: CASRGGETQYF

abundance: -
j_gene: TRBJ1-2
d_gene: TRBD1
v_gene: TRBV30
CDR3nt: TGTGCCTGGAGTCAGGGAGAGGGGGCTTATGGCTACACTTTC
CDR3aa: CAWSQGEGAYGYTF

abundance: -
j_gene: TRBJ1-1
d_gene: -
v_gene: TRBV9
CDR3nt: TGTGCCAGCAGCGCGGGGGGAGGAACTGAAGCTTTCTTT
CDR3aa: CASSAGGGTEAFF

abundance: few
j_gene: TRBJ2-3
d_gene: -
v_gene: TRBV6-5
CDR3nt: TGTGCCAGCGGGAGGACAGATACGCAGTATTTT
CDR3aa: CASGRTDTQYF

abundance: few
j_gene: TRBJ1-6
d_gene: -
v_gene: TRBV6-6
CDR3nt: TGTGCCAGCAGTTGGGGGGGGGCGTCGGATTCACCCCTCCACTTT
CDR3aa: CASSWGGASDSPLHF

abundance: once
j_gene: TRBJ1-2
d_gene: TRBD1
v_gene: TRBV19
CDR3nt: TGTGCCAGTAGTATAGTAACAGGGGGCGGAACGAGAGGCTACACCTTC
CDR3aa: CASSIVTGGGTRGYTF

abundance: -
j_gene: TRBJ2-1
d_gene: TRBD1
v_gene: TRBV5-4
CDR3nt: TGTGCCAGCAGCCGAGACAGGGCTTCCTACAATGAGCAGTTCTTC
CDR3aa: CASSRDRASYNEQFF